A selection of T cell receptor beta chains follows, all from one sample in a study of molecular identifiers for immune sequencing clone quantification. TCRdb called the PCR reads again in MiXCR, with one record for every CDR3 protein. The top ten clones hold roughly 1.5% of a sample with tens of thousands of distinct CDR3 sequences, around a sixth of them seen once. Sequences were obtained from naive CD8+ T cells from blood, with Jurkat cell RNA spiked in. The origin of the receptors is a human donor in good health. Some libraries in this study had Jurkat cell RNA spiked in. The CDR3 runs from the conserved cysteine through the conserved F or W. The D gene is left open where the match is weak. A row's size may be missing; if present it is once, few, many or a size class.

CDR3aa: CASKGAGAVRNNEQFF
CDR3nt: TGTGCCAGTAAAGGCGCAGGGGCAGTAAGGAACAATGAGCAGTTCTTC
v_gene: TRBV19
abundance: many
j_gene: TRBJ2-1
d_gene: NA

CDR3aa: CSARDPASGTTTYEQYF
CDR3nt: TGCAGTGCTAGAGATCCCGCCTCCGGGACCACTACCTACGAGCAGTACTTC
v_gene: TRBV20-1
abundance: many
j_gene: TRBJ2-7
d_gene: NA

CDR3aa: CAISDCPVCEQYF
CDR3nt: TGTGCCATCAGTGACTGTCCCGTCTGCGAGCAGTACTTC
v_gene: TRBV10-3
abundance: many
j_gene: TRBJ2-7
d_gene: NA

CDR3aa: CASSMRRRGDTGELFF
CDR3nt: TGTGCCAGCAGCATGAGAAGGAGGGGAGACACCGGGGAGCTGTTTTTT
v_gene: TRBV21-1
abundance: many
j_gene: TRBJ2-2
d_gene: NA

CDR3aa: CSVEESYEQYF
CDR3nt: TGCAGCGTTGAAGAGTCCTACGAGCAGTACTTC
v_gene: TRBV29-1
abundance: many
j_gene: TRBJ2-7
d_gene: NA

CDR3aa: CASPMPPPDRPNYGYTF
CDR3nt: TGTGCCAGTCCTATGCCCCCTCCGGACAGACCTAACTATGGCTACACCTTC
v_gene: TRBV11-3
abundance: many
j_gene: TRBJ1-2
d_gene: NA

CDR3aa: CSVDTDTQYF
CDR3nt: TGCAGCGTTGATACAGATACGCAGTATTTT
v_gene: TRBV29-1
abundance: many
j_gene: TRBJ2-3
d_gene: NA

CDR3aa: CASSSLTGSSSGANVLTF
CDR3nt: TGTGCCAGCAGTTCCTTGACAGGATCCTCCTCTGGGGCCAACGTCCTGACTTTC
v_gene: TRBV28
abundance: many
j_gene: TRBJ2-6
d_gene: NA

CDR3aa: CASSLEVVAGQEGNPPQHF
CDR3nt: TGTGCCAGCAGCTTAGAGGTGGTGGCAGGACAAGAGGGGAATCCGCCCCAGCATTTT
v_gene: TRBV7-8
abundance: many
j_gene: TRBJ1-5
d_gene: NA

CDR3aa: CASSHLLLAGGPGDTQYF
CDR3nt: TGTGCCAGCAGCCATCTGTTACTAGCGGGAGGGCCGGGAGATACGCAGTATTTT
v_gene: TRBV3-1
abundance: many
j_gene: TRBJ2-3
d_gene: TRBD2

CDR3aa: CASRDTYYGYTF
CDR3nt: TGTGCCAGCAGGGACACCTACTATGGCTACACCTTC
v_gene: TRBV28
abundance: few
j_gene: TRBJ1-2
d_gene: NA

CDR3aa: CATRPPTDDEQYF
CDR3nt: TGTGCCACCCGCCCCCCGACGGACGACGAGCAGTACTTC
v_gene: TRBV10-3
abundance: medium-sized
j_gene: TRBJ2-7
d_gene: NA

CDR3aa: CASSLHSGSYNEQFF
CDR3nt: TGTGCCAGCAGCTTACATTCAGGGAGTTACAATGAGCAGTTCTTC
v_gene: TRBV11-2
abundance: many
j_gene: TRBJ2-1
d_gene: NA

CDR3aa: CASSQGIFSIQHF
CDR3nt: TGCGCCAGCAGCCAGGGTATCTTTAGCATTCAGCACTTC
v_gene: TRBV4-1
abundance: NA
j_gene: TRBJ2-4
d_gene: NA

CDR3aa: CSVEEGNTEAFF
CDR3nt: TGCAGCGTTGAGGAGGGAAACACTGAAGCTTTCTTT
v_gene: TRBV29-1
abundance: many
j_gene: TRBJ1-1
d_gene: NA

CDR3aa: CASSLRSGRADSYNEQFF
CDR3nt: TGTGCCAGCAGCTTACGGTCCGGTAGAGCAGACTCCTACAATGAGCAGTTCTTC
v_gene: TRBV7-9
abundance: NA
j_gene: TRBJ2-1
d_gene: NA

CDR3aa: CASSQGLSGHDVYTEAFF
CDR3nt: TGCGCCAGCAGCCAGGGACTTTCGGGACACGACGTATACACTGAAGCTTTCTTT
v_gene: TRBV4-3
abundance: many
j_gene: TRBJ1-1
d_gene: NA

CDR3aa: CASSHLKQVTNEKLFF
CDR3nt: TGCGCCAGCAGCCACTTGAAACAGGTGACTAATGAAAAACTGTTTTTT
v_gene: TRBV4-1
abundance: NA
j_gene: TRBJ1-4
d_gene: NA

CDR3aa: CASSLEYGGNGYTF
CDR3nt: TGTGCCAGCAGCTTAGAGTACGGAGGGAACGGCTACACCTTC
v_gene: TRBV7-8
abundance: few
j_gene: TRBJ1-2
d_gene: NA

CDR3aa: CASSQSGYNEQFF
CDR3nt: TGTGCCAGCAGCCAGAGCGGGTACAATGAGCAGTTCTTC
v_gene: TRBV6-2/TRBV6-3
abundance: many
j_gene: TRBJ2-1
d_gene: NA

CDR3aa: CSARLAGATYEQYF
CDR3nt: TGCAGTGCCCGCCTAGCGGGGGCTACCTACGAGCAGTACTTC
v_gene: TRBV20-1
abundance: many
j_gene: TRBJ2-7
d_gene: TRBD2

CDR3aa: CSVVFGTRDYEQYF
CDR3nt: TGCAGCGTTGTTTTTGGGACTAGAGACTACGAGCAGTACTTC
v_gene: TRBV29-1
abundance: many
j_gene: TRBJ2-7
d_gene: TRBD2

CDR3aa: CASSYLGGYNEQFF
CDR3nt: TGTGCCAGCAGTTACTTGGGGGGTTACAATGAGCAGTTCTTC
v_gene: TRBV6-6
abundance: NA
j_gene: TRBJ2-1
d_gene: NA

CDR3aa: CASWGGGNQPQHF
CDR3nt: TGTGCCAGCTGGGGAGGGGGCAATCAGCCCCAGCATTTT
v_gene: TRBV28
abundance: many
j_gene: TRBJ1-5
d_gene: NA

CDR3aa: CASSTDRADQPQHF
CDR3nt: TGTGCCAGCAGCACGGACAGGGCAGACCAGCCCCAGCATTTT
v_gene: TRBV27
abundance: many
j_gene: TRBJ1-5
d_gene: TRBD1

CDR3aa: CASSTDPNTGELFF
CDR3nt: TGTGCCAGCAGTACGGATCCGAACACCGGGGAGCTGTTTTTT
v_gene: TRBV12-3/TRBV12-4
abundance: NA
j_gene: TRBJ2-2
d_gene: NA

CDR3aa: CSVVGQGLYEQYF
CDR3nt: TGCAGCGTCGTGGGGCAGGGGCTCTACGAGCAGTACTTC
v_gene: TRBV29-1
abundance: NA
j_gene: TRBJ2-7
d_gene: NA

CDR3aa: CASSQDILGMQFF
CDR3nt: TGCGCCAGCAGCCAAGATATTTTAGGGATGCAGTTCTTC
v_gene: TRBV4-3
abundance: many
j_gene: TRBJ2-1
d_gene: NA

CDR3aa: CASSAVQGGSGEQYF
CDR3nt: TGTGCCAGCAGCGCGGTACAGGGGGGATCGGGAGAGCAGTACTTC
v_gene: TRBV9
abundance: many
j_gene: TRBJ2-7
d_gene: TRBD1

CDR3aa: CASSSGMENTEAFF
CDR3nt: TGTGCCAGTAGTTCGGGTATGGAAAACACTGAAGCTTTCTTT
v_gene: TRBV19
abundance: many
j_gene: TRBJ1-1
d_gene: NA

CDR3aa: CSARDQGGGANVLTF
CDR3nt: TGCAGTGCTAGAGATCAGGGCGGCGGGGCCAACGTCCTGACTTTC
v_gene: TRBV20-1
abundance: many
j_gene: TRBJ2-6
d_gene: NA

CDR3aa: CASSDPSWTAEAFF
CDR3nt: TGTGCCAGCAGCGACCCTTCGTGGACGGCTGAAGCTTTCTTT
v_gene: TRBV6-2/TRBV6-3
abundance: many
j_gene: TRBJ1-1
d_gene: NA

CDR3aa: CASSLHSSGIIAVTEAFF
CDR3nt: TGTGCCAGCAGCTTGCATAGTTCAGGGATTATTGCTGTCACTGAAGCTTTCTTT
v_gene: TRBV5-6
abundance: many
j_gene: TRBJ1-1
d_gene: NA

CDR3aa: CAISEGVGLPSYEQYF
CDR3nt: TGTGCCATCAGTGAGGGTGTCGGCCTGCCCTCCTACGAGCAGTACTTC
v_gene: TRBV10-3
abundance: many
j_gene: TRBJ2-7
d_gene: NA

CDR3aa: CSARDPVVVSGANVLTF
CDR3nt: TGCAGTGCTAGAGATCCCGTCGTTGTCTCTGGGGCCAACGTCCTGACTTTC
v_gene: TRBV20-1
abundance: NA
j_gene: TRBJ2-6
d_gene: NA

CDR3aa: CASNGQPNQPQHF
CDR3nt: TGTGCCAGCAACGGACAGCCCAATCAGCCCCAGCATTTT
v_gene: TRBV21-1
abundance: many
j_gene: TRBJ1-5
d_gene: NA

CDR3aa: CSVVFNSLAVPTEPQHF
CDR3nt: TGCAGCGTTGTGTTTAATAGTCTTGCAGTCCCCACAGAGCCCCAGCATTTT
v_gene: TRBV29-1
abundance: NA
j_gene: TRBJ1-5
d_gene: NA

CDR3aa: CASSYSIASTDPTDTQYF
CDR3nt: TGTGCCAGCAGTTACTCTATCGCGAGTACAGACCCCACAGATACGCAGTATTTT
v_gene: TRBV6-2/TRBV6-3
abundance: many
j_gene: TRBJ2-3
d_gene: NA

CDR3aa: CAARGGGEGDTEAFF
CDR3nt: TGTGCCGCAAGGGGGGGGGGGGAAGGTGACACTGAAGCTTTCTTT
v_gene: TRBV19
abundance: NA
j_gene: TRBJ1-1
d_gene: NA

CDR3aa: CAWSNGFGGETQYF
CDR3nt: TGTGCCTGGAGTAACGGGTTCGGGGGGGAGACCCAGTACTTC
v_gene: TRBV30
abundance: many
j_gene: TRBJ2-5
d_gene: TRBD2

CDR3aa: CASLDLKSEETQYF
CDR3nt: TGTGCCAGCTTAGATCTGAAATCGGAAGAGACCCAGTACTTC
v_gene: TRBV2
abundance: few
j_gene: TRBJ2-5
d_gene: NA

CDR3aa: CTSTKSADSGKKETQYF
CDR3nt: TGTACCAGCACCAAAAGTGCTGATAGCGGAAAAAAAGAGACCCAGTACTTC
v_gene: TRBV7-8
abundance: NA
j_gene: TRBJ2-5
d_gene: NA

CDR3aa: CASSLRTGGSEKLVF
CDR3nt: TGCGCCAGCAGCCTCCGGACAGGGGGAAGTGAAAAACTGGTTTTT
v_gene: TRBV4-1
abundance: NA
j_gene: TRBJ1-4
d_gene: TRBD1

CDR3aa: CASSIIMASSGNTLYF
CDR3nt: TGTGCCAGTAGTATAATTATGGCTTCATCTGGAAACACCTTATATTTT
v_gene: TRBV19
abundance: NA
j_gene: TRBJ1-3
d_gene: NA

CDR3aa: CASSNGGYNEQFF
CDR3nt: TGTGCCAGTAGTAACGGGGGGTACAATGAGCAGTTCTTC
v_gene: TRBV19
abundance: NA
j_gene: TRBJ2-1
d_gene: TRBD2

CDR3aa: CSAPWGTGELFF
CDR3nt: TGCAGTGCTCCTTGGGGGACCGGGGAGCTGTTTTTT
v_gene: TRBV20-1
abundance: many
j_gene: TRBJ2-2
d_gene: NA

CDR3aa: CASIPTGGNYGYTF
CDR3nt: TGTGCCAGCATCCCGACAGGGGGGAACTATGGCTACACCTTC
v_gene: TRBV12-3/TRBV12-4
abundance: many
j_gene: TRBJ1-2
d_gene: TRBD1

CDR3aa: CASSLIAGGAYNEQFF
CDR3nt: TGTGCCAGCAGCCTGATAGCGGGAGGGGCCTACAATGAGCAGTTCTTC
v_gene: TRBV9
abundance: few
j_gene: TRBJ2-1
d_gene: TRBD2